Below, 3 T cell receptor beta chains from the same sample are listed, as sequenced in a study of neurological immune-mediated disorders. TCRdb re-derived calls from the 5' RACE reads in MiXCR, one entry per CDR3 protein. Here the sample spans 18,000 or so distinct CDR3 sequences, around 15% being singletons. The sample was CD4+ T cells from blood. These receptors all come from a woman in her sixties with HTLV-1-associated myelopathy (HAM/TSP).

The chain is built from TRBV3-1 and TRBJ2-1; no reliable D call. Trimming removed 3 bases from V and 1 base from J, with 1 base in between. The CDR3 consists of 12 residues. Germline V CDR1 and CDR2: LGHDT, YNNKEL (reference sequence). CDR3 region: CASSQSYNEQFF. CDR3 coding DNA: TGTGCCAGCAGCCAGTCCTACAATGAGCAGTTCTTC.

This clonotype has at least ten counts. CDR3 loop: CSAPDMVAKNIQYF. The CDR3 bases are TGCAGTGCCCCCGACATGGTAGCCAAAAACATTCAGTACTTC. This chain links TRBV20-1 with TRBJ2-4; the D is unclear. The CDR3 is 14 residues long. Germline values: CDR1 DFQATT, CDR2 SNEGSKA (reference sequence). Trimming shortened V by 6 bases and J by 0 bases, and 12 bases separated the two germline ends.

This clonotype appeared many times. The J gene is TRBJ2-6, the V gene TRBV6-6; possible D gene TRBD1, 5 bases. V was trimmed by 0 bases and J by 3 bases, leaving 6 bases between them. From germline, CDR1 is MNHNY and CDR2 SVGAGI (reference sequence). The CDR3 totals 15 residues. In DNA form, the CDR3 reads TGTGCCAGCAGTTACTCCAGGGATGGGGCCAACGTCCTGACTTTC. It yields the protein CASSYSRDGANVLTF.